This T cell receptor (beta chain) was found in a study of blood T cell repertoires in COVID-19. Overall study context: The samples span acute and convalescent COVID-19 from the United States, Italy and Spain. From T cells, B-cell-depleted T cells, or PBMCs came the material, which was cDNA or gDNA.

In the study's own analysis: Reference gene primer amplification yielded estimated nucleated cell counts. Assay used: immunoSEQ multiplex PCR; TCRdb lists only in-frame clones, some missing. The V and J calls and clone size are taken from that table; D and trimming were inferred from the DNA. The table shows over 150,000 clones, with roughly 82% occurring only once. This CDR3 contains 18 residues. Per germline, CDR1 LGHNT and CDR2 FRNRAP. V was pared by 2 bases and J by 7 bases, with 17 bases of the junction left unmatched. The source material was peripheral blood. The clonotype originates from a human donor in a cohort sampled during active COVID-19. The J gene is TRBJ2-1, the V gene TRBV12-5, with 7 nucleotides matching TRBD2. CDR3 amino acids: CASGLLPPSGTTLNEQFF. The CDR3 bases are TGTGCTAGTGGTTTGTTGCCCCCCTCCGGGACTACCTTGAATGAGCAGTTCTTC.